Below, 29 T cell receptor beta chains from the same sample are listed, as sequenced in a study of T cell repertoires in cytomegalovirus infection. TCRdb reprocessed the reads via MiXCR and lists one record per CDR3 protein. The sample has 150,000 or so distinct CDR3 sequences; under 8% are singletons. Specimen: PBMCs. These receptors were taken from a human donor in good health (CMV status not recorded). Some clones in this sample may be carry-over from other donors' samples.

This clonotype was observed many times. This chain connects TRBV29-1 to TRBJ1-1; D uncertain. CDR3 length equals 11 residues. Germline V gives CDR1 SQVTM, CDR2 ANQGSEA. The V gene lost 4 bases and the J gene lost 1 base, with 4 bases spanning the gap. The CDR3 bases are TGCAGCGTTGCTCAGAACACTGAAGCTTTCTTT. Encoded protein: CSVAQNTEAFF.

This clonotype appeared a few times. The chain employs TRBV20-1 and TRBJ1-3; TRBD1 might be the D (5 bases). The ends were cut back, 4 bases at V and 2 bases at J, with 15 bases in the middle. CDR1 is DFQATT and CDR2 is SNEGSKA in the germline V gene (reference sequence). This CDR3 comprises 15 residues. This CDR3 is CSATMGDTTGNTIYF. CDR3 sequence (DNA): TGCAGTGCTACCATGGGGGATACTACTGGAAACACCATATATTTT.

This clonotype came up many times. The gene calls are TRBV6-1 and TRBJ1-6; D is possibly TRBD1 (5 bases). V was cut by 7 bases and J by 7 bases, with 20 bases left in between. CDR1 and CDR2 from the germline V gene are MNHNS and SASEGT. The CDR3 is 16 residues long. Here the CDR3 reads CASNSLINSGNSPLHF. The CDR3 nucleotides are TGTGCCAGCAACAGCCTAATAAACTCAGGGAATTCACCCCTCCACTTT.

The table lists this clonotype with a few counts. The chain recombines TRBV18 with TRBJ1-5, with D hard to call. V was cut by 6 bases and J by 7 bases, with 19 bases left in between. The germline V gene has CDR1 KGHSH and CDR2 LQKENI. The CDR3 has 15 residues. As DNA, the CDR3 is TGTGCCAGCTCTCGCTTAAGGGAGGTGGAACAGCCCCAGCATTTT. Translating it yields CASSRLREVEQPQHF.

This clonotype was seen more than once but under ten times. The chain is built from TRBV10-3 and TRBJ1-1; D is possibly TRBD1 (5 bases). Germline V gene lookup returns CDR1 ENHRY and CDR2 SYGVKD. The CDR3 loop spans 15 amino acids. V dropped 4 bases and J dropped 4 bases, with 16 bases sitting between them. The CDR3 here is CAISGGSGRGTEAFF. CDR3 coding DNA: TGTGCCATCAGTGGGGGCTCCGGTAGGGGCACTGAAGCTTTCTTT.

This clonotype was recorded at least ten times. The chain has TRBV18 and TRBJ2-1; D unclear. This CDR3 comprises 13 residues. The V gene's germline CDR1 is KGHSH and CDR2 LQKENI. The ends were cut back, 1 base at V and 7 bases at J, with 8 bases in the middle. CDR3 DNA sequence: TGTGCCAGCTCACCACTTCAGGAAAATGAGCAGTTCTTC. It specifies CASSPLQENEQFF.

In this sample, this clonotype turned up many times. The gene calls are TRBV7-9 and TRBJ2-2; D uncertain. The germline gives CDR1 SEHNR, CDR2 FQNEAQ (reference sequence). This CDR3 contains 13 residues. The ends were cut back, 6 bases at V and 6 bases at J, with 11 bases in the middle. CDR3 sequence: CASRGGSSGELFF. The CDR3 DNA reads TGTGCCAGCAGGGGCGGAAGTTCCGGGGAGCTGTTTTTT.

This clonotype was observed a few times. The chain joins TRBV5-1 to TRBJ2-3, with TRBD2 matching over 10 bases. The germline V gene has CDR1 SGHRS and CDR2 YFSETQ. The CDR3 loop spans 15 amino acids. The ends lost 4 bases at V and 7 bases at J; junction bases unmatched: 9. The CDR3 loop reads CASSGERGGLNTQYF. In DNA form, the CDR3 reads TGCGCCAGCAGCGGGGAGCGGGGGGGCTTGAATACGCAGTATTTT.

This clonotype was seen repeatedly, ten times or more. This rearrangement joins TRBV25-1 to TRBJ1-2; D uncertain. V was shortened by 4 bases and J by 1 base, with 10 bases between the two germline ends. Germline-derived CDR1 and CDR2 are MGHDK and SYGVNS. CDR3 size: 14 residues. The CDR3 DNA sequence: TGTGCCAGCAGTGGGTCCGGGAGTAACTATGGCTACACCTTC. It is translated as CASSGSGSNYGYTF.

This clonotype was counted at least ten times. The chain employs TRBV7-9 and TRBJ2-2; D remains ambiguous. Germline CDR1 reads SEHNR; CDR2 reads FQNEAQ (reference sequence). The CDR3 has 14 amino acids. The V gene lost 1 base and the J gene lost 3 bases, with 6 bases spanning the gap. This chain's CDR3 is CASSLEVDTGELFF. The CDR3 region has the DNA TGTGCCAGCAGCTTAGAGGTTGACACCGGGGAGCTGTTTTTT.

In its sample, this clonotype was seen many times. The V gene is TRBV14, the J gene TRBJ1-4, with 10 bases identical to TRBD1. In germline, CDR1 is SGHDN, CDR2 FVKESK. The CDR3 is 15 residues long. Germline trimming cut 5 bases from V and 5 bases from J; bases unmatched to any gene: 5. The CDR3 nucleotides are TGTGCCAGCAGCTACCGGACAGGGGGGAATGAAAAACTGTTTTTT. Translated: CASSYRTGGNEKLFF.

In its sample, this clonotype was seen many times. The gene calls are TRBV7-3 and TRBJ1-6; TRBD1 is a possible D gene (6 bases). The CDR3 runs to 16 residues. V was clipped by 1 base and J by 6 bases, with 13 bases between them. The germline V gene has CDR1 SGHTA and CDR2 FQGTGA. This chain's CDR3 is CASSLNGRGTNSPLHF. The CDR3 bases are TGTGCCAGCAGCTTAAATGGCAGGGGCACTAATTCACCCCTCCACTTT.

This clonotype came up a few times. The chain has TRBV12-5 and TRBJ1-1, with no clear D. Trimming cost V 8 bases and J 1 base, with 17 bases left between them. Germline V CDR1 and CDR2: LGHNT, FRNRAP. The CDR3 spans 15 residues. CDR3: CASTPEVMGNTEAFF. CDR3 sequence (DNA): TGTGCTAGTACCCCGGAGGTGATGGGGAACACTGAAGCTTTCTTT.

This clonotype showed up many times. A read error may explain this, as a much larger clone is one base away. V gene TRBV7-2 combines with J gene TRBJ1-3; no clear D gene. The CDR3 extends over 11 amino acids. The V end lost 5 bases, the J end lost 2 bases, and 1 base lay between the germline ends. Germline V gives CDR1 SGHTA, CDR2 FQGNSA. The CDR3 reads CASSAGNTIYF. CDR3 in DNA: TGTGCCAGCAGCGCTGGAAACACCATATATTTT.

In its sample, this clonotype was seen many times. This sequence joins TRBV7-2 and TRBJ2-4; D might be TRBD2 (6 bases). The V end was cut by 7 bases, the J end by 0 bases, with 22 bases between. The CDR3 is made up of 18 amino acids. Germline V CDR1 and CDR2: SGHTA, FQGNSA. CDR3 protein: CASTYGGGIFKAKNIQYF. In nucleotides, the CDR3 is TGTGCCAGCACCTATGGTGGGGGGATATTTAAAGCCAAAAACATTCAGTACTTC. The full variable domain, completed using reference TRBV7-2 and TRBJ2-4, is GAGVSQSPSNKVTEKGKDVELRCDPISGHTALYWYRQSLGQGLEFLIYFQGNSAPDKSGLPSDRFSAERTGGSVSTLTIQRTQQEDSAVYLCASTYGGGIFKAKNIQYFGAGTRLSVL.

This clonotype was seen at least ten times. The chain has TRBV10-3 and TRBJ2-7; D is possibly TRBD2 (5 bases). The CDR3 totals 13 residues. V dropped 4 bases and J dropped 4 bases, with 11 bases sitting between them. Germline values: CDR1 ENHRY, CDR2 SYGVKD. CDR3 in amino acids: CAISAVEGYEQYF. Written as DNA, the CDR3 is TGTGCCATCAGTGCGGTAGAGGGTTACGAGCAGTACTTC.

This clonotype has a count of ten or more. This chain links TRBV7-2 with TRBJ2-1, with TRBD2 matching over 7 bases. V lost 5 bases, J lost 6 bases, and 10 bases stayed unmatched. There are 15 residues in the CDR3. Looked up from germline, CDR1 is SGHTA and CDR2 is FQGNSA. The CDR3 DNA is TGTGCCAGCAGCCCGGACCGGACGGGGGGCAATGAGCAGTTCTTC. This sequence encodes CASSPDRTGGNEQFF.

This chain joins TRBV30 and TRBJ1-1; perhaps TRBD1 as D (5 bases). Trimming stripped 3 bases from V and 1 base from J, with 15 bases between. The length of the CDR3 is 15 residues. In germline, CDR1 is GTSNPN, CDR2 SVGIG (reference sequence). As DNA, the CDR3 is TGTGCCTGGAGAGAGACCAGGGCCCCGAACACTGAAGCTTTCTTT. It translates to CAWRETRAPNTEAFF.

Many counts were recorded for this clonotype. J is TRBJ2-3 and V is TRBV7-8; 8 bases are a match to TRBD2. Unmatched junction bases numbered 11, after V lost 5 bases and J lost 4 bases. Germline V CDR1 and CDR2: SGHVS, FQNEAQ. The CDR3 extends over 16 amino acids. The CDR3 DNA sequence: TGTGCCAGCAGCCCTTTGAGCGGGGGAGCCTCAGATACGCAGTATTTT. This codes for CASSPLSGGASDTQYF. The full variable domain, rest sourced from reference TRBV7-8 and TRBJ2-3, is GAGVSQSPRYKVAKRGQDVALRCDPISGHVSLFWYQQALGQGPEFLTYFQNEAQLDKSGLPSDRFFAERPEGSVSTLKIQRTQQEDSAVYLCASSPLSGGASDTQYFGPGTRLTVL.

This chain joins TRBV9 and TRBJ2-5; 9 bases align to TRBD1. The CDR3 length is 14 residues. Losses at the gene ends were 3 bases for V and 5 bases for J; bases not matched to a gene: 5. CDR1 and CDR2 (germline): SGDLS, YYNGEE. CDR3 sequence reads: CASSETGGWETQYF. CDR3 DNA: TGTGCCAGCAGCGAGACAGGGGGGTGGGAGACCCAGTACTTC.

The rearrangement uses TRBV3-1 and TRBJ1-4; D remains unclear. V was pared by 2 bases and J by 4 bases, with 8 bases between. There are 14 residues in the CDR3. Germline values: CDR1 LGHDT, CDR2 YNNKEL (reference sequence). In DNA, the CDR3 is TGTGCCAGCAGCCAATCGGGTATTAATGAAAAACTGTTTTTT. Protein sequence: CASSQSGINEKLFF.

In this sample, this clonotype turned up many times. CDR3 nucleotides: TGTGCCAGCATGGAACAGGGGATAAGCGGGGAGCTGTTTTTT. Translated, it gives CASMEQGISGELFF. The chain employs TRBV2 and TRBJ2-2; TRBD1 matches at 7 bases. The CDR3 is made up of 14 amino acids. V was pared by 7 bases and J by 7 bases, with 9 bases of the junction left unmatched. Germline CDR1 reads SNHLY; CDR2 reads FYNNEI.

At least ten counts were recorded for this clonotype. The rearrangement links TRBV7-9 to TRBJ2-1, with D perhaps given as TRBD1 or TRBD2 (5 bases each). Per germline, CDR1 SEHNR and CDR2 FQNEAQ (reference sequence). The CDR3 extends over 14 amino acids. With 5 bases removed from V and 10 bases from J, the gap between germline ends came to 18 bases. The CDR3: CASSPWARDGEQFF. DNA for the CDR3: TGTGCCAGCAGCCCCTGGGCAAGGGACGGGGAGCAGTTCTTC.

The J gene is TRBJ1-1, the V gene TRBV13; TRBD1 aligns across 7 bases. This CDR3 region has 14 residues. Unmatched junction bases numbered 9, after V lost 5 bases and J lost 6 bases. Germline V CDR1 and CDR2: PRHDT, FYEKMQ (reference sequence). CDR3 nucleotides: TGTGCCAGCAGCCGAATTCACAGGGGCCCTGAAGCTTTCTTT. This gives the protein CASSRIHRGPEAFF.

This clonotype was observed many times. The V call is TRBV12-3 or TRBV12-4, the J call TRBJ1-1, with unresolved D. This CDR3 is built from 14 residues. V gave up 2 bases and J gave up 0 bases, with 7 bases separating them. The CDR3 bases are TGTGCCAGCAGTTTAAAAGCTATGAACACTGAAGCTTTCTTT. This gives the protein CASSLKAMNTEAFF.

The chain is built from TRBV7-3 and TRBJ1-4; a weak D match, TRBD1 (5 bases). V lost 2 bases and J lost 5, with 9 bases in between. This CDR3 has 14 amino acids. Germline loops: CDR1 SGHTA, CDR2 FQGTGA. The CDR3 region has the DNA TGTGCCAGCAGCTTAGTAGGGGCGAATGAAAAACTGTTTTTT. It yields the protein CASSLVGANEKLFF.

The chain carries TRBV7-2 and TRBJ1-1; tentatively, D is TRBD1 (6 bases). Trimming removed 5 bases at V and 1 base at J, with 14 bases between. Per the germline V gene, CDR1 is SGHTA and CDR2 is FQGNSA. The CDR3 runs to 15 residues. This chain's CDR3 is CASSPGGARNTEAFF. Written as DNA, the CDR3 is TGTGCCAGCAGCCCCGGGGGGGCCAGGAACACTGAAGCTTTCTTT.

The table lists this clonotype with a few counts. This chain connects TRBV6-2 or TRBV6-3 to TRBJ1-1, with D unclear. This CDR3 is built from 11 residues. CDR1 and CDR2 (germline): MNHEY, SVGEGT. V was clipped by 2 bases and J by 3 bases, with 1 base between them. CDR3: CASSYHTEAFF. DNA of the CDR3: TGTGCCAGCAGTTACCACACTGAAGCTTTCTTT.

This clonotype has a count of ten or more. This chain uses TRBV20-1 with TRBJ2-3; 11 nucleotides line up with TRBD2. Germline assignment: CDR1 DFQATT and CDR2 SNEGSKA (reference sequence). The CDR3 is 16 residues long. The V gene end was trimmed by 0 bases and the J gene end by 1 base; junction bases not matched to a gene: 3. CDR3 region: CSARDLLAGGTDTQYF. CDR3 sequence (DNA): TGCAGTGCTAGAGATCTACTAGCGGGGGGCACAGATACGCAGTATTTT.